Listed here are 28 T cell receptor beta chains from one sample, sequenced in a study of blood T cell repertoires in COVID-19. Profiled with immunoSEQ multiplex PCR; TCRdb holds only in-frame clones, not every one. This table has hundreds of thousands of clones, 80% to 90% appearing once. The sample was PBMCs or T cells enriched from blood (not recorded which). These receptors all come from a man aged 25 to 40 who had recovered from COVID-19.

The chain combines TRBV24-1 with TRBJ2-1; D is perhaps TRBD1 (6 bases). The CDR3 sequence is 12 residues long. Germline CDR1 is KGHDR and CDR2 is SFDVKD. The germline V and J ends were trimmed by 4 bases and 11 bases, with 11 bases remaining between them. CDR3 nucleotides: TGTGCCACCAGTGACCCTGACAGGAAGCAGTTCTTC. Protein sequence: CATSDPDRKQFF.

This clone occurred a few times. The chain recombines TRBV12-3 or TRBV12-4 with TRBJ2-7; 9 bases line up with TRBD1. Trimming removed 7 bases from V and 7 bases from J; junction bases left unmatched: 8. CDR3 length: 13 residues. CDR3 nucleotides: TGTGCCAGCACCCGGACAGGGGAGGGGGAGCAGTACTTC. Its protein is CASTRTGEGEQYF.

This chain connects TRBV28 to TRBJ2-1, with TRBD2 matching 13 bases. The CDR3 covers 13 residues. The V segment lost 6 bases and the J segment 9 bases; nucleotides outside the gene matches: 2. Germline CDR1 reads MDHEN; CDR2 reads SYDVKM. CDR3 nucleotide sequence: TGTGCCAGCAGGACTAGCGGGAGGCTTGAGCAGTTCTTC. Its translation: CASRTSGRLEQFF.

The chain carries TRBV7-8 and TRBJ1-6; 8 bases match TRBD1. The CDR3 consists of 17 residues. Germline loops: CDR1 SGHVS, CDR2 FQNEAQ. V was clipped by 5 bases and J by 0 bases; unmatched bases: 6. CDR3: CASSQTGALSYNSPLHF. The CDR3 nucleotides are TGTGCCAGCAGCCAGACAGGGGCTCTCTCCTATAATTCACCCCTCCACTTT. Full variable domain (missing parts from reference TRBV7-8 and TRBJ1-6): GAGVSQSPRYKVAKRGQDVALRCDPISGHVSLFWYQQALGQGPEFLTYFQNEAQLDKSGLPSDRFFAERPEGSVSTLKIQRTQQEDSAVYLCASSQTGALSYNSPLHFGNGTRLTVT.

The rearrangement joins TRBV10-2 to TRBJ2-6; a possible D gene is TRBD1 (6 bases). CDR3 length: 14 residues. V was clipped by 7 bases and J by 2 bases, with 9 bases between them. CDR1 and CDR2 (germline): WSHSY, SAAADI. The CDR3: CASKPGAGANVLTF. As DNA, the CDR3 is TGCGCCAGCAAGCCAGGGGCTGGGGCCAACGTCCTGACTTTC.

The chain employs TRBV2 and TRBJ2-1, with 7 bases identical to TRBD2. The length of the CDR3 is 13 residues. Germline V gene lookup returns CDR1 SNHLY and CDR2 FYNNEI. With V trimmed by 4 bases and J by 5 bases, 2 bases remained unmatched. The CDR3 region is CASSGGLNNEQFF. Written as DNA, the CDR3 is TGTGCCAGCAGTGGGGGACTAAACAATGAGCAGTTCTTC.

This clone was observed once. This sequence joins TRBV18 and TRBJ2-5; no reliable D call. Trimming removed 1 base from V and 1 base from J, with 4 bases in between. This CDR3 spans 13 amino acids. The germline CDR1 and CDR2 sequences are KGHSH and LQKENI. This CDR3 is CASSPLLQETQYF. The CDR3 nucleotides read TGTGCCAGCTCACCACTCCTCCAAGAGACCCAGTACTTC.

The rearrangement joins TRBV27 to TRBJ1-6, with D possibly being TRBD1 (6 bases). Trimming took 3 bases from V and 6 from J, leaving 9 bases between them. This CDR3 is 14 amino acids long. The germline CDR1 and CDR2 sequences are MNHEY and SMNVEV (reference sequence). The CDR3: CASSFGQLNSPLHF. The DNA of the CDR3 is TGTGCCAGCAGTTTTGGACAGCTTAATTCACCCCTCCACTTT.

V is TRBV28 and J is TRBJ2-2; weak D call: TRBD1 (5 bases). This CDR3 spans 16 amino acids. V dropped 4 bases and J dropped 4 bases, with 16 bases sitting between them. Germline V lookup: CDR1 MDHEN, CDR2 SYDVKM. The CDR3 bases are TGTGCCAGCAGTTCACGTTATGGACACAGCACCGGGGAGCTGTTTTTT. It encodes CASSSRYGHSTGELFF.

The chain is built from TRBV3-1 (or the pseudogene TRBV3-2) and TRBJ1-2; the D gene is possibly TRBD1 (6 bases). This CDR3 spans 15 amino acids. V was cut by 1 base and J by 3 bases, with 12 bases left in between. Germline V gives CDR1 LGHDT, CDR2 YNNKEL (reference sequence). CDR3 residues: CASSQGTVTYYGYTF. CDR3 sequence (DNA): TGTGCCAGCAGCCAAGGGACAGTTACCTACTATGGCTACACCTTC.

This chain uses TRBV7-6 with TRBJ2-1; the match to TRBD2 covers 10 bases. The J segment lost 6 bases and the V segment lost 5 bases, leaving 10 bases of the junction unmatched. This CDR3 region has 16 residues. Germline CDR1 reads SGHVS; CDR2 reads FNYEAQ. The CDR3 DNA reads TGTGCCAGCAGCCTAACCCCAGCGGGAGGGCCCAATGAGCAGTTCTTC. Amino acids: CASSLTPAGGPNEQFF.

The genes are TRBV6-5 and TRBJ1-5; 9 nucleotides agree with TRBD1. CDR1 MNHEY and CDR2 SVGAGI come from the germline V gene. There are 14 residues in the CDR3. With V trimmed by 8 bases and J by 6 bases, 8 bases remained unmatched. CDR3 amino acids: CASRWDRVGQPQHF. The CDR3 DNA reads TGTGCCAGCCGTTGGGACAGGGTAGGTCAGCCCCAGCATTTT.

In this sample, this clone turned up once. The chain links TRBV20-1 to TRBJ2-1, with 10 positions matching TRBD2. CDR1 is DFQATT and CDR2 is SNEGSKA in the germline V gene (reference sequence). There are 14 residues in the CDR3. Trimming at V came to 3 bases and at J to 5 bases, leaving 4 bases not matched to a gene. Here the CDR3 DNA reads TGCAGTGCTAGTGCACTAGCGGGAAACAATGAGCAGTTCTTC. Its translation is CSASALAGNNEQFF.

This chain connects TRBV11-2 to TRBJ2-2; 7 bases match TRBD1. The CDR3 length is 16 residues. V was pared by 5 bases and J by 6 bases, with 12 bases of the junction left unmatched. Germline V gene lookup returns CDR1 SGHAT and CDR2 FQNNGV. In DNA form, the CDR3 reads TGTGCCAGCAGCCGACGCACAGGGGATCTGCCCGGGGAGCTGTTTTTT. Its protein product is CASSRRTGDLPGELFF.

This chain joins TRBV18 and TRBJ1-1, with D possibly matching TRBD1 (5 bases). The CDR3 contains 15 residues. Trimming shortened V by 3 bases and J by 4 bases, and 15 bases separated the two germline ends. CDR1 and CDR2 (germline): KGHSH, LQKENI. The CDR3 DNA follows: TGTGCCAGCTCACCCCGGGACGGGGGAGTCACTGAAGCTTTCTTT. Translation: CASSPRDGGVTEAFF.

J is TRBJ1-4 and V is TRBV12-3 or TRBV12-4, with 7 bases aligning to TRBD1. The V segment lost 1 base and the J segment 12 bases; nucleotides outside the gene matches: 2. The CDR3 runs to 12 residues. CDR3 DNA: TGTGCCAGCAGTTTAGACAGGGGAGAACTGTTTTTT. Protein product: CASSLDRGELFF.

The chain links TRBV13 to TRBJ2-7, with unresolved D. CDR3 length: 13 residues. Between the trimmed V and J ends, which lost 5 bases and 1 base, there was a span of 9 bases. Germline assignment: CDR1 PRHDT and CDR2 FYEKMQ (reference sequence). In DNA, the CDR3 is TGTGCCAGCAGCCTGAGTCCTTCCTACGAGCAGTACTTC. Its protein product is CASSLSPSYEQYF. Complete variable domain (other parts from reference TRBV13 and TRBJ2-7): AAGVIQSPRHLIKEKRETATLKCYPIPRHDTVYWYQQGPGQDPQFLISFYEKMQSDKGSIPDRFSAQQFSDYHSELNMSSLELGDSALYFCASSLSPSYEQYFGPGTRLTVT.

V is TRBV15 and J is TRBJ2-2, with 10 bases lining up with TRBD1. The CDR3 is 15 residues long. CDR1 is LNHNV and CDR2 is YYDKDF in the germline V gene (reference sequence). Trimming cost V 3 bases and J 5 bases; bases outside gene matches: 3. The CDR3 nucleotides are TGTGCCACCAGCAGCAGGACAGGGGGAACCGGGGAGCTGTTTTTT. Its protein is CATSSRTGGTGELFF.

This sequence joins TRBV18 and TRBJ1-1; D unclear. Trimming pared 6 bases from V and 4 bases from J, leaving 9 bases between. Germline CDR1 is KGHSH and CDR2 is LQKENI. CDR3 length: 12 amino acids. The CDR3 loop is CASSPSFTEAFF. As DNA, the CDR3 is TGTGCCAGCTCCCCGAGTTTCACTGAAGCTTTCTTT.

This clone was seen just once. The CDR3 is CASSIGGRNYGYTF. In nucleotides, the CDR3 is TGTGCCAGTAGTATAGGCGGGAGGAACTATGGCTACACCTTC. The rearrangement links TRBV19 to TRBJ1-2; D unresolved. Germline V gene lookup returns CDR1 LNHDA and CDR2 SQIVND (reference sequence). The CDR3 spans 14 residues. Trimming pared 1 base from V and 2 bases from J, leaving 8 bases between.

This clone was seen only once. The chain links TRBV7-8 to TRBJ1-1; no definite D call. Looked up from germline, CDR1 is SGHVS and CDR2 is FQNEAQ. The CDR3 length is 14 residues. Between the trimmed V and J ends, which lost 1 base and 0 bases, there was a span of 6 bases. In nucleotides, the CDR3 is TGTGCCAGCAGCTTAGGGGCCTTGAACACTGAAGCTTTCTTT. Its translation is CASSLGALNTEAFF.

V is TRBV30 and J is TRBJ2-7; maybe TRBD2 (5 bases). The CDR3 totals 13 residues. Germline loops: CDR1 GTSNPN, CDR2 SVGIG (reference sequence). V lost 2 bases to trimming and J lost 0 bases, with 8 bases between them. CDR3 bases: TGTGCCTGGAGTTCGGGGAGCTCCTACGAGCAGTACTTC. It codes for CAWSSGSSYEQYF.

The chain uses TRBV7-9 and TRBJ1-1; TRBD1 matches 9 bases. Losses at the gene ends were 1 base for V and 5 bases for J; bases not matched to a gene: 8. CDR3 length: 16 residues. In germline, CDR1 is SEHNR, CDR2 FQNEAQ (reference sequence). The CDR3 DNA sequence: TGTGCCAGCAGCTTAGACAGGGGGCGACGTAGTACTGAAGCTTTCTTT. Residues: CASSLDRGRRSTEAFF. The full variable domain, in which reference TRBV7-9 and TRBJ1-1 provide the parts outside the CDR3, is DTGVSQNPRHKITKRGQNVTFRCDPISEHNRLYWYRQTLGQGPEFLTYFQNEAQLEKSRLLSDRFSAERPKGSFSTLEIQRTEQGDSAMYLCASSLDRGRRSTEAFFGQGTRLTVV.

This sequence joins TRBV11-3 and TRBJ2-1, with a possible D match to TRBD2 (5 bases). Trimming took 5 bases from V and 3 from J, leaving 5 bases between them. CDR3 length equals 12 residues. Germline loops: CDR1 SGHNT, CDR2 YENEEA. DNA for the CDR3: TGTGCCAGCAGCGGAGGCTACAATGAGCAGTTCTTC. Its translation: CASSGGYNEQFF.

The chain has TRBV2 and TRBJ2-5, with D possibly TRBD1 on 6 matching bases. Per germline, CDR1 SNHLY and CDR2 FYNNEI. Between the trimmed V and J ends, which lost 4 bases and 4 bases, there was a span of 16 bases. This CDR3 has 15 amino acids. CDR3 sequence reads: CASSATGNFGETQYF. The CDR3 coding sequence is TGTGCCAGCAGTGCTACAGGGAATTTTGGAGAGACCCAGTACTTC.

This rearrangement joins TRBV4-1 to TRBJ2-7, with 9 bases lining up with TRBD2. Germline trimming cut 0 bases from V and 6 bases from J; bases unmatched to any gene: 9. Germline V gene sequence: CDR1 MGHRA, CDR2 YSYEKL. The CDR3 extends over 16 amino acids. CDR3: CASSQEAAGGSSEQYF. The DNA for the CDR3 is TGCGCCAGCAGCCAAGAGGCAGCGGGAGGTTCTTCCGAGCAGTACTTC.

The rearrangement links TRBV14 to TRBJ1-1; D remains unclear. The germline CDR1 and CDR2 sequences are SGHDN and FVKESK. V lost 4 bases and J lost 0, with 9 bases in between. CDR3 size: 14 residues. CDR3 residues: CASSRGRMNTEAFF. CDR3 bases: TGTGCCAGCAGCCGAGGGCGGATGAACACTGAAGCTTTCTTT.

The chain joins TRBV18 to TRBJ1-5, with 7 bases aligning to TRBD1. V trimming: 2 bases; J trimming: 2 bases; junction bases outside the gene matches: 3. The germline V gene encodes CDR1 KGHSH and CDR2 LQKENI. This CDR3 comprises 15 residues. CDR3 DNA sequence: TGTGCCAGCTCACCATATACAGGGGGCAATCAGCCCCAGCATTTT. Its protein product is CASSPYTGGNQPQHF.